This T cell receptor beta chain was retrieved from a study of OX40 agonist ivuxolimab in advanced cancers. With respect to the entire study: Ivuxolimab was a fully human IgG2 agonistic monoclonal antibody targeting the costimulatory receptor OX40 (CD134). Prior anti-PD-1, anti-PD-L1 or anti-CTLA-4 therapy was permitted, and checkpoint inhibitors had been received by about 44% of dose-escalation patients. Partial responses occurred in three dose-escalation patients, of whom one had hepatocellular carcinoma and two had cutaneous melanoma. Intravenous ivuxolimab was administered to patients every 2 weeks at six dose levels: 0.01, 0.1, 0.3, 1.5, 3 and 10 mg/kg. Of the roughly 52 dose-escalation patients, hepatocellular carcinoma was present in about 20, melanoma in approximately 15, renal cell carcinoma in 9 and head and neck cancer in 9. Peripheral TCRbeta sequencing aimed to test whether ivuxolimab altered TCR sequence diversity and caused clonal T-cell expansion. In the dose-escalation cohort, 70% to 85% of patients were male, and the mean age was roughly 60 years, with a range of about 20 to 79. The paper reports the monotherapy dose-escalation portion (N of about 54 patients) of the phase I ivuxolimab trial.

Genomic DNA was extracted from sorted cells for sequencing of the TCRbeta CDR3 region. The immunoSEQ Assay was used for sequencing of TCRbeta CDR3 regions. TCRdb's version of the immuneACCESS table is confined to in-frame rearrangements and falls short of the full clone set. An unresolved V gene accounts for under half of the shortfall where checked; the remainder is of unknown origin. The sample table records approximately 74,000 clones; 90% of these occur just once. The biggest ten clones account for about 11% of the sample. Patients with autoimmune disease history or receiving systemic immunosuppression were excluded from the trial. Peripheral blood for TCR sequencing was collected from all dose cohorts at baseline, on cycle 4 day 1, and on cycle 7 day 1. Samples were obtained from an open-label, multicenter, first-in-human phase I dose-escalation trial of ivuxolimab. Adults with locally advanced or metastatic head and neck squamous cell, hepatocellular, melanoma or renal cell carcinoma were enrolled in the trial. Before TCR sequencing, CD4+ and CD8+ T cells were separately sorted from peripheral blood.

As concerns this clone: Its antigen is currently not known. The sample holds no much larger clone one base away, and base qualities are not on file.

Broad study findings and their caveats: After ivuxolimab, expanded clones were on average more numerous among CD8+ T cells than among CD4+ T cells. In partial responders in the 0.1-3.0 mg/kg groups, normalized peripheral clonal expansion was found to be among the lowest, especially among CD8+ T cells. Antigen specificity was not determined for the clonally expanded peripheral T cells. At doses of 0.1 to 3.0 mg/kg, clonal expansion of both CD4+ and CD8+ T cells in blood was seen between baseline and week 6. Low levels of normalized T-cell clonal expansion were also shown by some nonresponding patients.

CDR1 and CDR2 were assigned from the germline V gene as MNHNS and SASEGT. V loses 2 bases of germline sequence and J loses 7 bases, and the interval between the two ends is 18 bases. Reading from cysteine to phenylalanine, the CDR3 counts 16 amino acids. Just CDR3 DNA is preserved here, 48 bases in frame from base 1. The receptor was derived from an adult with an advanced solid tumor such as melanoma, head and neck, liver or kidney cancer. Here the chain combines TRBV6-1 and TRBJ1-5, with the D gene too uncertain to name. This sample comprised CD4+ or CD8+ T cells sorted from blood, obtained in a trial of the OX40 agonist ivuxolimab. CDR3 sequence: CASSEKWGSAEQPQHF. The sequenced DNA: TGTGCCAGCAGTGAAAAATGGGGTAGTGCGGAACAGCCCCAGCATTTT.